The clone carrying this T cell receptor beta chain was found many times. The target antigen is unknown. The record originates from a study of T cells in Graves' hyperthyroidism and ophthalmopathy. Trimming cost V 6 bases and J 4 bases; bases outside gene matches: 3. This CDR3 comprises 12 residues. Germline assignment: CDR1 SNHLY and CDR2 FYNNEI. Those patients with uncontrolled infection, other autoimmune disease, pregnancy or lactation were excluded. It was RNA transcripts that yielded the amplified TCR beta CDR3 regions. When the TCR CDR3 underwent first-round RT-PCR, the HTBI primer set was used. TCRdb analysed the multiplex PCR reads with MiXCR anew, one entry per CDR3 protein. The sample yields some 370,000 distinct CDR3 sequences, roughly a sixth seen once. Notes on the study in general: Ophthalmopathy and stable hyperthyroidism were told apart by a 13 V-J model.

Sequences were obtained from blood. The V call is TRBV2, the J call TRBJ2-7; 7 bases are shared with TRBD1. The TCR was taken from a woman in her thirties with Graves' hyperthyroidism that later progressed to Graves' ophthalmopathy. This CDR3 reads CASRQGVYEQYF. CDR3 coding DNA: TGTGCCAGCAGGCAGGGGGTTTACGAGCAGTACTTC.